One sample yielded the 30 T cell receptor beta chains listed below, sequenced in a study of blood T cell repertoires in COVID-19. Some clones are missing from TCRdb's copy, which holds only in-frame ones; the method was immunoSEQ multiplex PCR. The sample contains hundreds of thousands of clones, approximately 86% of which appear only once. The sample taken for sequencing was PBMCs or T cells enriched from blood (not recorded which). The origin of the receptors is a woman aged 25 to 45 with acute COVID-19.

This chain uses TRBV11-3 with TRBJ2-5; TRBD2 aligns across 8 bases. With 0 bases clipped from V and 3 bases from J, the junction kept 9 bases outside the gene matches. The CDR3 length is 17 residues. Germline values: CDR1 SGHNT, CDR2 YENEEA. The CDR3 is CASSLDAGGAGEETQYF. CDR3 coding DNA: TGTGCCAGCAGCTTAGATGCCGGGGGGGCCGGAGAAGAGACCCAGTACTTC. Full variable domain (remainder filled in from reference TRBV11-3 and TRBJ2-5): EAGVVQSPRYKIIEKKQPVAFWCNPISGHNTLYWYLQNLGQGPELLIRYENEEAVDDSQLPKDRFSAERLKGVDSTLKIQPAELGDSAVYLCASSLDAGGAGEETQYFGPGTRLLVL.

The rearrangement links TRBV10-3 to TRBJ2-1, with D perhaps TRBD1 (6 bases). V lost 4 bases and J 8 bases, leaving 9 bases between the germline ends. The V gene's germline CDR1 is ENHRY and CDR2 SYGVKD. This CDR3 is built from 12 residues. Here the CDR3 DNA reads TGTGCCATCAGTGCTAGGACAGATGAGCAGTTCTTC. This translates into CAISARTDEQFF.

This chain connects TRBV4-1 to TRBJ2-1; 7 positions match TRBD2. Per germline, CDR1 MGHRA and CDR2 YSYEKL. The V segment lost 1 base and the J segment 7 bases; nucleotides outside the gene matches: 7. The CDR3 is made up of 15 amino acids. CDR3 bases: TGCGCCAGCAGCCAAGTTCCTAGCGGTAGTAATGAGCAGTTCTTC. As protein: CASSQVPSGSNEQFF.

There are a few counts of this clone. At one end the junction does not follow the germline gene, possibly because of a read error. The identical CDR3 is also encoded by other nucleotide sequences in the sample. The rearrangement joins TRBV7-7 to TRBJ2-7, with 12 positions matching TRBD2. This CDR3 spans 15 amino acids. Germline CDR1 reads SSHAT; CDR2 reads FNYEAQ (reference sequence). In nucleotides, the CDR3 is TGTGCTAGCAGCCCCCGACTAGCGGGGGCAGGGGAGCAGTACTTC. Its translation: CASSPRLAGAGEQYF.

This chain links TRBV25-1 with TRBJ1-2; 8 bases line up with TRBD1. V was pared by 1 base and J by 8 bases, with 9 bases of the junction left unmatched. The germline CDR1 and CDR2 sequences are MGHDK and SYGVNS. The CDR3 has 15 residues. The CDR3 here is CASSEWGQGAGGYTF. The CDR3 DNA follows: TGTGCCAGCAGTGAATGGGGGCAGGGGGCGGGCGGCTACACCTTC.

This clone appeared a single time. This chain connects TRBV2 to TRBJ1-4; D is unclear. V lost 7 bases, J lost 8 bases, and 17 bases lay in between. The CDR3 has 14 amino acids. Germline V gene lookup returns CDR1 SNHLY and CDR2 FYNNEI. The CDR3 is CASNSAGDREKLFF. Written as DNA, the CDR3 is TGTGCCAGCAACTCGGCGGGCGATAGAGAAAAACTGTTTTTT.

The chain employs TRBV6-6 and TRBJ1-2; 7 bases are a match to TRBD1. Unmatched junction bases numbered 16, after V lost 5 bases and J lost 4 bases. This CDR3 has 17 amino acids. Germline V gene lookup returns CDR1 MNHNY and CDR2 SVGAGI (reference sequence). The CDR3 bases are TGTGCCAGCAGTCCGTCCGGGGCAGGGGGGTTAGGCTATGGCTACACCTTC. Its translation is CASSPSGAGGLGYGYTF.

This chain connects TRBV11-2 to TRBJ2-1; tentative D call: TRBD2 (6 bases). V was shortened by 5 bases and J by 0 bases, with 11 bases between the two germline ends. Per germline, CDR1 SGHAT and CDR2 FQNNGV. CDR3 length: 15 amino acids. This CDR3 reads CASSRFGSSYNEQFF. The CDR3 DNA is TGTGCCAGCAGCCGCTTCGGGAGCTCCTACAATGAGCAGTTCTTC.

V and J are TRBV10-1 and TRBJ1-4, with D uncertain. V dropped 3 bases and J dropped 6 bases, with 5 bases sitting between them. The CDR3 consists of 12 residues. Germline assignment: CDR1 WNHNN and CDR2 SYGVQD (reference sequence). The CDR3 sequence is CASSDGDEKLFF. CDR3 DNA: TGCGCCAGCAGTGACGGGGATGAAAAACTGTTTTTT.

The chain couples TRBV5-6 to TRBJ1-1; 7 nucleotides agree with TRBD1. In germline, CDR1 is SGHDT, CDR2 YYEEEE. The length of the CDR3 is 16 residues. The trim removed 4 bases at V and 0 bases at J, leaving 9 bases unmatched. The DNA for the CDR3 is TGTGCCAGCAGCGATCTTCGACAGGGATTGAACACTGAAGCTTTCTTT. Translation: CASSDLRQGLNTEAFF. The complete variable domain, with remaining parts taken from reference TRBV5-6 and TRBJ1-1, reads DAGVTQSPTHLIKTRGQQVTLRCSPKSGHDTVSWYQQALGQGPQFIFQYYEEEERQRGNFPDRFSGHQFPNYSSELNVNALLLGDSALYLCASSDLRQGLNTEAFFGQGTRLTVV.

This clone was found a few times. The chain is built from TRBV4-3 and TRBJ1-6; tentatively, D is TRBD1 (5 bases). The ends were cut back, 1 base at V and 7 bases at J, with 8 bases in the middle. The CDR3 is 14 amino acids. Germline V gene data show CDR1 as LGHNA and CDR2 as YSLEER. DNA of the CDR3: TGCGCCAGCAGCCAAGTCGACAGAAATTCACCCCTCCACTTT. It specifies CASSQVDRNSPLHF.

This chain links TRBV11-2 with TRBJ2-5, with 9 bases identical to TRBD1. The CDR3 length is 15 residues. The V gene end was trimmed by 5 bases and the J gene end by 5 bases; junction bases not matched to a gene: 9. Per germline, CDR1 SGHAT and CDR2 FQNNGV. CDR3 sequence: CASSRPGTGWETQYF. Written as DNA, the CDR3 is TGTGCCAGCAGCCGTCCCGGGACAGGGTGGGAGACCCAGTACTTC.

The rearrangement joins TRBV4-1 to TRBJ1-1, with no clear D. Germline values: CDR1 MGHRA, CDR2 YSYEKL. The CDR3 covers 14 residues. Trimming removed 4 bases at V and 1 base at J, with 10 bases between. This chain's CDR3 is CASSPQTPNTEAFF. For the CDR3, the DNA is TGCGCCAGCAGCCCCCAGACACCGAACACTGAAGCTTTCTTT.

The chain combines TRBV5-1 with TRBJ2-5, with D unresolved. Germline values: CDR1 SGHRS, CDR2 YFSETQ. This CDR3 region has 11 residues. V was trimmed by 4 bases and J by 4 bases, leaving 5 bases between them. The CDR3 region is CASSLLETQYF. The CDR3 coding sequence is TGCGCCAGCAGCCTTTTAGAGACCCAGTACTTC.

The chain employs TRBV7-2 and TRBJ2-1; 7 bases agree with TRBD1. The CDR3 consists of 15 residues. From germline, CDR1 is SGHTA and CDR2 FQGNSA. Losses at the gene ends were 3 bases for V and 9 bases for J; bases not matched to a gene: 11. CDR3: CASSFEGARFSEQFF. CDR3 DNA: TGTGCCAGCAGCTTCGAGGGGGCCCGGTTTTCTGAGCAGTTCTTC.

This clone has just one count. The chain combines TRBV12-3 or TRBV12-4 with TRBJ1-2; D is undetermined. CDR3 length: 11 amino acids. The germline V and J ends were trimmed by 6 bases and 9 bases, with 11 bases remaining between them. CDR3 bases: TGTGCCAGCAGCCCCGGAGAGAGCTACACCTTC. Translation: CASSPGESYTF.

This clone is a singleton in its sample. This rearrangement joins TRBV27 to TRBJ2-5, with 7 bases identical to TRBD1. The CDR3 length is 13 residues. CDR1 is MNHEY, CDR2 SMNVEV, per germline (reference sequence). V dropped 5 bases and J dropped 4; count of bases not matched to a gene: 4. The CDR3 DNA is TGTGCCAGCAGTCGACAGGGCCTAGAGACCCAGTACTTC. Its protein product is CASSRQGLETQYF.

J is TRBJ1-1 and V is TRBV5-4, with a possible D match to TRBD1 (5 bases). Trimming cost V 4 bases and J 8 bases, with 9 bases left between them. Germline V lookup: CDR1 SGHNT, CDR2 YYREEE (reference sequence). The CDR3 is 11 amino acids. CDR3: CASSDPGEAFF. In DNA, the CDR3 is TGTGCCAGCAGCGATCCAGGGGAAGCTTTCTTT.

The chain combines TRBV5-1 with TRBJ2-5; the D is unclear. CDR3 length: 13 residues. Per germline, CDR1 SGHRS and CDR2 YFSETQ. V lost 4 bases, J lost 2 bases, and 9 bases lay in between. CDR3 DNA: TGCGCCAGCAGCGCGGCGATTCAAGAGACCCAGTACTTC. Protein sequence: CASSAAIQETQYF.

The rearrangement links TRBV9 to TRBJ2-3, with D hard to call. The CDR3 totals 13 residues. From germline, CDR1 is SGDLS and CDR2 YYNGEE. V lost 3 bases and J 3 bases, leaving 8 bases between the germline ends. For the CDR3, the DNA is TGTGCCAGCAGCGCGTACAAGACAGATACGCAGTATTTT. Translating it yields CASSAYKTDTQYF.

The J gene is TRBJ2-1, the V gene TRBV30, with D possibly being TRBD1 (5 bases). The germline V and J ends were trimmed by 8 bases and 4 bases, with 9 bases remaining between them. The CDR3 is 11 amino acids. Germline CDR1 and CDR2: GTSNPN and SVGIG (reference sequence). The CDR3 here is CAHDSYNEQFF. As DNA, the CDR3 is TGTGCCCACGACAGTTACAATGAGCAGTTCTTC. The full variable domain, completed using reference TRBV30 and TRBJ2-1, is SQTIHQWPATLVQPVGSPLSLECTVEGTSNPNLYWYRQAAGRGLQLLFYSVGIGQISSEVPQNLSASRPQDRQFILSSKKLLLSDSGFYLCAHDSYNEQFFGPGTRLTVL.

This CDR3 is CASSLALGRVNEQYF. CDR3 in DNA: TGTGCCAGCAGCTTAGCGCTCGGCAGGGTAAACGAGCAGTACTTC. The chain recombines TRBV7-9 with TRBJ2-7; possibly TRBD1 for D (5 bases). The CDR3 loop spans 15 amino acids. With 0 bases removed from V and 5 bases from J, the gap between germline ends came to 14 bases. CDR1 is SEHNR and CDR2 is FQNEAQ in the germline V gene (reference sequence).

This chain links TRBV5-1 with TRBJ1-2; 7 bases line up with TRBD1. Per the germline V gene, CDR1 is SGHRS and CDR2 is YFSETQ. The CDR3 covers 14 residues. The V segment lost 0 bases and the J segment 4 bases; nucleotides outside the gene matches: 3. This CDR3 reads CASSLAPGGYGYTF. As DNA, the CDR3 is TGCGCCAGCAGCTTGGCCCCAGGGGGCTATGGCTACACCTTC.

The table lists this clone with a few counts. The J gene is TRBJ2-1, the V gene TRBV12-5; D uncertain. The CDR3 contains 15 residues. The V gene lost 2 bases and the J gene lost 5 bases, with 13 bases spanning the gap. The V gene's germline CDR1 is LGHNT and CDR2 FRNRAP. The CDR3 loop is CASGLPGLVNNEQFF. CDR3 bases: TGTGCTAGTGGTTTGCCAGGCTTGGTCAACAATGAGCAGTTCTTC.

The V and J genes are TRBV7-8 and TRBJ2-3; the match to TRBD1 covers 9 bases. Germline trimming cut 5 bases from V and 3 bases from J; bases unmatched to any gene: 6. In germline, CDR1 is SGHVS, CDR2 FQNEAQ. The CDR3 sequence is 15 residues long. Here the CDR3 reads CASSPDRGWTDTQYF. As DNA, the CDR3 is TGTGCCAGCAGCCCCGACAGGGGGTGGACAGATACGCAGTATTTT.

The V gene is TRBV4-2, the J gene TRBJ2-2; a weak D match, TRBD1 (6 bases). This CDR3 region has 19 residues. Germline V gives CDR1 LGHNA, CDR2 YNFKEQ. The V and J ends lost 3 bases and 4 bases respectively, with 24 bases between them. CDR3 amino acids: CASSHHSEGIGGSTGELFF. The CDR3 nucleotides are TGTGCCAGCAGCCACCACAGTGAAGGTATAGGGGGAAGCACCGGGGAGCTGTTTTTT.

The rearrangement joins TRBV6-5 to TRBJ1-1; weak D call: TRBD1 (5 bases). Germline values: CDR1 MNHEY, CDR2 SVGAGI. This CDR3 region has 16 residues. Trimming took off 0 bases at V and 4 bases at J, with 15 bases between the two ends. In nucleotides, the CDR3 is TGTGCCAGCAGTTACTCCACGGGGTTCGGGGGCACTGAAGCTTTCTTT. Its translation: CASSYSTGFGGTEAFF.

V usage is TRBV19 and J usage is TRBJ1-1; 7 positions agree with TRBD1. This CDR3 comprises 13 residues. Trimming removed 10 bases from V and 3 bases from J; junction bases left unmatched: 8. CDR1 is LNHDA and CDR2 is SQIVND in the germline V gene (reference sequence). The DNA of the CDR3 is TGTGCCACACAGGAGGGGGCGGACACTGAAGCTTTCTTT. Protein product: CATQEGADTEAFF.

The CDR3 nucleotides read TGTGCCACCGGGACAGGGCGCCTCGGGGCCAACGTCCTGACTTTC. Protein: CATGTGRLGANVLTF. The chain is built from TRBV19 and TRBJ2-6, with 9 bases aligning to TRBD1. There are 15 residues in the CDR3. Trimming at V came to 10 bases and at J to 4 bases, leaving 8 bases not matched to a gene. Germline CDR1 reads LNHDA; CDR2 reads SQIVND (reference sequence).

V gene TRBV4-3 combines with J gene TRBJ2-7; possibly TRBD2 for D (6 bases). Germline CDR1 is LGHNA and CDR2 is YSLEER. The length of the CDR3 is 16 residues. Trimming cost V 0 bases and J 2 bases, with 14 bases left between them. The CDR3 loop reads CASSQDNLARTYEQYF. The DNA for the CDR3 is TGCGCCAGCAGCCAAGATAACCTAGCGCGTACCTACGAGCAGTACTTC.